These 32 T cell receptor beta chains were all obtained from the same sample, sequenced in a study of cytomegalovirus exposure and HLA in healthy donors (TCRdb year 2017). Receptor amplification or capture employed the immunoSEQ multiplex PCR assay. For the multiplex PCR, a mixture combining 60 forward primers for TCR Vbeta segments and 13 reverse primers for TCR Jbeta segments was used. The table was pulled from immuneACCESS by TCRdb, which kept in-frame rearrangements only. Such tables lose some clones; where checked, under half of the loss comes from unresolved V genes, and the rest has no known cause. A total of about 210,000 clones appear in this sample, 75% to 80% of them only once. The ten largest clones capture less than 2% of the sample. Sequenced: PBMCs. The receptors stem from a male donor in good health and CMV-seronegative.

For the CDR3, the DNA is TGTGCCAGCAGCGTAGAAGGGACAGGGGCCTCTGGCTACACCTTC. This encodes CASSVEGTGASGYTF. The J gene is TRBJ1-2, the V gene TRBV9, with 10 bases lining up with TRBD1. V was pared by 0 bases and J by 7 bases, with 6 bases of the junction left unmatched. Germline CDR1 SGDLS, CDR2 YYNGEE. There are 15 residues in the CDR3.

This clone occurred a few times. The chain has TRBV10-1 and TRBJ2-4, with TRBD1 matching 9 bases. J was trimmed by 1 base and V by 6 bases; bases with no gene match: 7. CDR1 is WNHNN and CDR2 is SYGVQD in the germline V gene (reference sequence). The CDR3 is made up of 16 amino acids. The CDR3 DNA is TGCGCCAGCAGGGACAGGGGCCCCAGGGCCAAAAACATTCAGTACTTC. Its protein product is CASRDRGPRAKNIQYF.

V is TRBV7-9 and J is TRBJ2-5; TRBD1 matches at 8 bases. The germline V gene encodes CDR1 SEHNR and CDR2 FQNEAQ (reference sequence). This CDR3 region has 15 residues. V was pared by 5 bases and J by 4 bases, with 9 bases of the junction left unmatched. The DNA of the CDR3 is TGTGCCAGCAGCCATTTCAGGGGGCGGGTAGAGACCCAGTACTTC. Residues: CASSHFRGRVETQYF. The variable domain in full, with the rest retrieved from reference TRBV7-9 and TRBJ2-5, is DTGVSQNPRHKITKRGQNVTFRCDPISEHNRLYWYRQTLGQGPEFLTYFQNEAQLEKSRLLSDRFSAERPKGSFSTLEIQRTEQGDSAMYLCASSHFRGRVETQYFGPGTRLLVL.

This chain uses TRBV2 with TRBJ1-6; 11 bases line up with TRBD1. The germline CDR1 and CDR2 sequences are SNHLY and FYNNEI. Germline trimming cut 2 bases from V and 5 bases from J; bases unmatched to any gene: 5. The CDR3 spans 17 residues. In nucleotides, the CDR3 is TGTGCCAGCAGTGAATTAGGACAGGGGGCGAATAATTCACCCCTCCACTTT. It specifies CASSELGQGANNSPLHF.

V gene TRBV5-4 combines with J gene TRBJ1-2, with a weak D call TRBD1 (6 bases). This CDR3 has 14 residues. Germline-derived CDR1 and CDR2 are SGHNT and YYREEE (reference sequence). Trimming pared 3 bases from V and 7 bases from J, leaving 16 bases between. The CDR3 loop is CASSSGQLNLGYTF. The CDR3 region has the DNA TGTGCCAGCAGCTCTGGACAGCTGAATCTTGGCTACACCTTC.

This clone was detected only once. J is TRBJ2-2 and V is TRBV5-6, with D uncertain. V was pared by 0 bases and J by 6 bases, with 6 bases between. This CDR3 comprises 13 residues. CDR1 is SGHDT, CDR2 YYEEEE, per germline. The CDR3 reads CASSLALPGELFF. DNA for the CDR3: TGTGCCAGCAGCTTGGCACTGCCCGGGGAGCTGTTTTTT.

The chain combines TRBV9 with TRBJ2-3; D is uncertain. With 0 bases removed from V and 1 base from J, the gap between germline ends came to 9 bases. Germline CDR1 is SGDLS and CDR2 is YYNGEE. The CDR3 is 15 amino acids. In DNA form, the CDR3 reads TGTGCCAGCAGCGTAGCCGTGCAGGGCACAGATACGCAGTATTTT. The encoded protein is CASSVAVQGTDTQYF.

The gene calls are TRBV27 and TRBJ1-2; D may be TRBD1 (5 bases). The CDR3 contains 13 residues. Trimming took 2 bases from V and 4 from J, leaving 8 bases between them. Germline V CDR1 and CDR2: MNHEY, SMNVEV (reference sequence). The CDR3 is CASSLATGYGYTF. DNA for the CDR3: TGTGCCAGCAGTTTAGCTACAGGCTATGGCTACACCTTC.

The genes are TRBV9 and TRBJ2-7; 9 bases are shared with TRBD2. The CDR3 loop spans 16 amino acids. CDR1 SGDLS and CDR2 YYNGEE come from the germline V gene. Germline trimming cut 3 bases from V and 0 bases from J; bases unmatched to any gene: 7. The CDR3 region has the DNA TGTGCCAGCAGCGGAGGTTGGACTAGCGACTCCTACGAGCAGTACTTC. Translation gives CASSGGWTSDSYEQYF.

J is TRBJ1-2 and V is TRBV9, with D perhaps matching TRBD1 (5 bases). This CDR3 is built from 15 residues. Per the germline V gene, CDR1 is SGDLS and CDR2 is YYNGEE. V lost 4 bases and J lost 7, with 20 bases in between. CDR3 region: CASSPPDGRVGGYTF. CDR3 DNA: TGTGCCAGCAGCCCACCGGATGGCAGGGTGGGTGGCTACACCTTC.

This clone has only a few counts. The chain combines TRBV27 with TRBJ2-5, with 10 bases matching TRBD2. V lost 3 bases, J lost 5 bases, and 6 bases stayed unmatched. Germline CDR1 and CDR2: MNHEY and SMNVEV (reference sequence). This CDR3 is built from 15 residues. The CDR3 DNA sequence: TGTGCCAGCAGTTTGCGTCTAGCGGGAGTCGAGACCCAGTACTTC. Its protein product is CASSLRLAGVETQYF.

The V gene is TRBV5-8, the J gene TRBJ1-3; TRBD1 is a possible D gene (6 bases). CDR1 is SGHTS, CDR2 YDEGEE, per germline. The CDR3 runs to 15 residues. The ends were cut back, 7 bases at V and 2 bases at J, with 16 bases in the middle. The CDR3 bases are TGTGCCAGCTTCCCAGGGGATTCGGCTGGAAACACCATATATTTT. It yields the protein CASFPGDSAGNTIYF. The complete variable domain, with remaining parts taken from reference TRBV5-8 and TRBJ1-3, reads EAGVTQSPTHLIKTRGQQATLRCSPISGHTSVYWYQQALGLGLQFLLWYDEGEERNRGNFPPRFSGRQFPNYSSELNVNALELEDSALYLCASFPGDSAGNTIYFGEGSWLTVV.

The genes are TRBV28 and TRBJ2-7; no clear D. There are 15 residues in the CDR3. V shed 6 bases and J shed 0 bases, with 15 bases lying between them. Germline loops: CDR1 MDHEN, CDR2 SYDVKM. CDR3 residues: CASSLRDKTSYEQYF. DNA for the CDR3: TGTGCCAGCAGCCTCCGAGACAAAACCTCCTACGAGCAGTACTTC.

The chain uses TRBV5-1 and TRBJ2-3, with 13 positions matching TRBD2. Germline CDR1 is SGHRS and CDR2 is YFSETQ. The length of the CDR3 is 18 residues. V lost 0 bases and J lost 2; bases outside the gene matches: 6. CDR3 coding DNA: TGCGCCAGCAGCTTGGGAAGACTAGCGGGGGGACCCACAGATACGCAGTATTTT. This translates into CASSLGRLAGGPTDTQYF.

The rearrangement links TRBV9 to TRBJ2-2; the D gene is possibly TRBD2 (5 bases). Germline V CDR1 and CDR2: SGDLS, YYNGEE. V lost 2 bases and J lost 5, with 13 bases in between. This CDR3 contains 15 residues. The CDR3 reads CASSVNEGWTGELFF. For the CDR3, the DNA is TGTGCCAGCAGCGTCAATGAGGGTTGGACCGGGGAGCTGTTTTTT.

The chain carries TRBV5-1 and TRBJ2-2; D is ambiguous. Deletions cut 0 bases from V and 0 bases from J, with 12 bases between. This CDR3 has 17 residues. Germline V gene lookup returns CDR1 SGHRS and CDR2 YFSETQ. The CDR3 is CASSLVAVGANTGELFF. In DNA form, the CDR3 reads TGCGCCAGCAGCTTGGTGGCGGTAGGCGCGAACACCGGGGAGCTGTTTTTT.

V gene TRBV29-1 combines with J gene TRBJ2-5, with D possibly TRBD1 on 6 matching bases. Looked up from germline, CDR1 is SQVTM and CDR2 is ANQGSEA. The CDR3 length is 14 residues. The ends were cut back, 4 bases at V and 0 bases at J, with 12 bases in the middle. DNA for the CDR3: TGCAGCGTTGTCCTACAGGGCAACCAAGAGACCCAGTACTTC. Its translation: CSVVLQGNQETQYF. Filled out from reference TRBV29-1 and TRBJ2-5, the complete variable domain reads SAVISQKPSRDICQRGTSLTIQCQVDSQVTMMFWYRQQPGQSLTLIATANQGSEATYESGFVIDKFPISRPNLTFSTLTVSNMSPEDSSIYLCSVVLQGNQETQYFGPGTRLLVL.

The chain employs TRBV7-3 and TRBJ2-6; unclear D gene. The germline CDR1 and CDR2 sequences are SGHTA and FQGTGA. V was shortened by 5 bases and J by 4 bases, with 15 bases between the two germline ends. The CDR3 contains 16 residues. DNA for the CDR3: TGTGCCAGCAGCACCGCCGGGTCGCCAGGGGCCAACGTCCTGACTTTC. It codes for CASSTAGSPGANVLTF.

As concerns this clone: A read error may produce the germline difference seen at one junction end. V is TRBV7-9 and J is TRBJ2-7, with D possibly being TRBD1 (6 bases). Germline-derived CDR1 and CDR2 are SEHNR and FQNEAQ (reference sequence). The CDR3 runs 17 residues. The CDR3 DNA reads TGTTCCAGCAGCTTTACTCGGGCTCAGGGGAAGGGCTACGAGCAGTACTTC. Protein sequence: CSSSFTRAQGKGYEQYF.

This clone appeared a single time. The chain combines TRBV5-6 with TRBJ2-3; TRBD2 is a possible D gene (6 bases). V dropped 3 bases and J dropped 2 bases, with 16 bases sitting between them. The CDR3 contains 16 residues. Germline V gene sequence: CDR1 SGHDT, CDR2 YYEEEE. CDR3 residues: CASSYRDLFITDTQYF. Here the CDR3 DNA reads TGTGCCAGCAGCTACCGGGACTTATTTATCACAGATACGCAGTATTTT.

This clone was counted a single time. V gene TRBV28 combines with J gene TRBJ2-6, with 7 bases lining up with TRBD1. Germline V gives CDR1 MDHEN, CDR2 SYDVKM. With V trimmed by 6 bases and J by 2 bases, 10 bases remained unmatched. The CDR3 is made up of 17 amino acids. The CDR3 here is CASSLRQGVAGANVLTF. As DNA, the CDR3 is TGTGCCAGCAGCCTCAGGCAGGGGGTTGCTGGGGCCAACGTCCTGACTTTC.

The rearrangement joins TRBV11-2 to TRBJ2-1, with TRBD2 matching 10 bases. J lost 9 bases, V lost 4 bases, and 9 bases had no gene match. Germline lookup yields CDR1 SGHAT and CDR2 FQNNGV. The CDR3 has 15 amino acids. For the CDR3, the DNA is TGTGCCAGCAGCTCTAGCGGGAGCCTGAGACTTGAGCAGTTCTTC. Translated, it gives CASSSSGSLRLEQFF.

This chain links TRBV27 with TRBJ2-7; TRBD1 matches 8 bases. Losses at the gene ends were 6 bases for V and 2 bases for J; bases not matched to a gene: 12. This CDR3 spans 16 amino acids. Germline V gives CDR1 MNHEY, CDR2 SMNVEV (reference sequence). The CDR3 DNA follows: TGTGCCAGCAGGCCCCCCCCAGGGGGCGATCCCTACGAGCAGTACTTC. The encoded protein is CASRPPPGGDPYEQYF.

The chain is built from TRBV4-3 and TRBJ2-3, with D possibly TRBD1 on 5 matching bases. CDR1 is LGHNA, CDR2 YSLEER, per germline. CDR3 length: 14 amino acids. Trimming shortened V by 0 bases and J by 3 bases, and 7 bases separated the two germline ends. The CDR3 DNA follows: TGCGCCAGCAGCCAAGAAACAGGAACAGATACGCAGTATTTT. It translates to CASSQETGTDTQYF.

The chain is built from TRBV7-3 and TRBJ2-3; 7 bases agree with TRBD2. The trim removed 5 bases at V and 1 base at J, leaving 6 bases unmatched. The CDR3 has 15 amino acids. Germline V lookup: CDR1 SGHTA, CDR2 FQGTGA. CDR3 in amino acids: CASSRKAGRTDTQYF. Written as DNA, the CDR3 is TGTGCCAGCAGCCGAAAAGCGGGGCGCACAGATACGCAGTATTTT.

This clone turned up a few times. This chain connects TRBV7-2 to TRBJ2-7; tentatively, D is TRBD2 (6 bases). This CDR3 spans 14 amino acids. Trimming removed 2 bases at V and 4 bases at J, with 12 bases between. The germline CDR1 and CDR2 sequences are SGHTA and FQGNSA. The CDR3: CASSLWGVAYEQYF. The DNA for the CDR3 is TGTGCCAGCAGCTTATGGGGGGTGGCGTACGAGCAGTACTTC.

The chain combines TRBV19 with TRBJ1-5, with 8 nucleotides matching TRBD1. Unmatched junction bases numbered 6, after V lost 3 bases and J lost 5 bases. This CDR3 is built from 15 residues. Germline CDR1 and CDR2: LNHDA and SQIVND (reference sequence). CDR3 residues: CASSIPGGGYQPQHF. The CDR3 DNA sequence: TGTGCCAGTAGTATTCCAGGGGGCGGCTATCAGCCCCAGCATTTT. The full variable domain, its missing parts supplied by reference TRBV19 and TRBJ1-5, is DGGITQSPKYLFRKEGQNVTLSCEQNLNHDAMYWYRQDPGQGLRLIYYSQIVNDFQKGDIAEGYSVSREKKESFPLTVTSAQKNPTAFYLCASSIPGGGYQPQHFGDGTRLSIL.

This chain joins TRBV4-3 and TRBJ2-5, with 11 bases that match TRBD1. The DNA end favors TRBJ2-7, so the J call may be wrong. In germline, CDR1 is LGHNA, CDR2 YSLEER. The CDR3 is 16 amino acids. CDR3 residues: CASSQNPGTGGREQYF. CDR3 coding DNA: TGCGCCAGCAGCCAAAATCCCGGGACAGGGGGTCGCGAGCAGTACTTC.

J is TRBJ2-1 and V is TRBV28; possibly TRBD2 for D (6 bases). CDR3 size: 14 residues. Trimming removed 10 bases at V and 8 bases at J, with 21 bases between. Looked up from germline, CDR1 is MDHEN and CDR2 is SYDVKM. The chain's CDR3 is CATQPGGSGDEQFF. As DNA, the CDR3 is TGTGCCACCCAGCCTGGGGGGTCGGGCGATGAGCAGTTCTTC. Variable domain in full (rest from reference TRBV28 and TRBJ2-1): DVKVTQSSRYLVKRTGEKVFLECVQDMDHENMFWYRQDPGLGLRLIYFSYDVKMKEKGDIPEGYSVSREKKERFSLILESASTNQTSMYLCATQPGGSGDEQFFGPGTRLTVL.

The rearrangement uses TRBV28 and TRBJ2-3; D is perhaps TRBD1 (7 bases). The CDR3 consists of 17 residues. The V end lost 10 bases, the J end lost 5 bases, and 28 bases lay between the germline ends. The germline V gene has CDR1 MDHEN and CDR2 SYDVKM. CDR3 sequence (DNA): TGTGCCACCGGCCGGGTGAGTAGCGGACCAGGGGGAGATACGCAGTATTTT. The encoded protein is CATGRVSSGPGGDTQYF.

This clone was found once. The chain recombines TRBV27 with TRBJ2-7; 8 nucleotides match TRBD1. The CDR3 sequence is 14 residues long. V shed 5 bases and J 6 bases; nucleotides not matched to a gene: 9. CDR1 MNHEY and CDR2 SMNVEV come from the germline V gene (reference sequence). CDR3 protein: CASSPRGTGSEQYF. The CDR3 DNA sequence: TGTGCCAGCAGTCCACGCGGGACAGGCTCCGAGCAGTACTTC.

The count of this clone is one. The genes are TRBV19 and TRBJ2-3, with TRBD2 matching 7 bases. The ends lost 8 bases at V and 3 bases at J; junction bases unmatched: 8. The CDR3 has 14 residues. Germline lookup yields CDR1 LNHDA and CDR2 SQIVND (reference sequence). The CDR3 spells CASAWQGGTDTQYF. Written as DNA, the CDR3 is TGTGCCAGTGCGTGGCAGGGAGGGACAGATACGCAGTATTTT.